This TCR beta chain was documented in a study of T cells after yellow fever vaccination. CDR3 length: 12 residues. Deletions cut 0 bases from V and 5 bases from J, with 3 bases between. Looked up from germline, CDR1 is MNHNY and CDR2 is SVGAGI (reference sequence). TCRdb called the 5' RACE reads again in MiXCR, with one record for every CDR3 protein. Here the sample spans about 240,000 distinct CDR3 sequences, 6.9% being singletons. The sequencing used CD4+ T cells sorted from PBMCs, collected 15 days after the yellow fever booster vaccination. This sequence was found in a man younger than 40 who received the YFV17D yellow fever vaccine. V is TRBV6-6 and J is TRBJ2-3, with no clear D. The CDR3, as DNA: TGTGCCAGCAGTTACTCGAGAGATACGCAGTATTTT. It is translated as CASSYSRDTQYF.